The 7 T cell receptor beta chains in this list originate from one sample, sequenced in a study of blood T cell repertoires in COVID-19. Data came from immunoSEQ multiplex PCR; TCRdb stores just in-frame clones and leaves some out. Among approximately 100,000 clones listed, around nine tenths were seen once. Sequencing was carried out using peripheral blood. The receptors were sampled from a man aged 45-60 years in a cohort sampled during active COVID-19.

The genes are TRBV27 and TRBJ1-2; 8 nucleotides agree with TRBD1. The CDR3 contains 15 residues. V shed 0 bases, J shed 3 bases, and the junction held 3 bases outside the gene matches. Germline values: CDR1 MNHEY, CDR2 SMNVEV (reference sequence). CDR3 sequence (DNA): TGTGCCAGCAGTTTATCCCAGGGGGCTCACTATGGCTACACCTTC. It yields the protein CASSLSQGAHYGYTF.

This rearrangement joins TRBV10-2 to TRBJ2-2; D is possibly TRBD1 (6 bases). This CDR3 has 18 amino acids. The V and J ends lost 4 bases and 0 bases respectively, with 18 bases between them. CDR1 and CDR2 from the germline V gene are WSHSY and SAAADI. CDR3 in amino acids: CASSVGAPYTPNTGELFF. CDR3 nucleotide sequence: TGCGCCAGCAGTGTGGGGGCGCCATACACACCGAACACCGGGGAGCTGTTTTTT.

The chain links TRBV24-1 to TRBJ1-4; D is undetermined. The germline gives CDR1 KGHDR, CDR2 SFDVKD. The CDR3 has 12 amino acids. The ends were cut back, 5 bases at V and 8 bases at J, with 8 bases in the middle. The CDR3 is CATSAPGEKLFF. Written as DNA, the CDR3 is TGTGCCACCAGTGCCCCCGGGGAAAAACTGTTTTTT.

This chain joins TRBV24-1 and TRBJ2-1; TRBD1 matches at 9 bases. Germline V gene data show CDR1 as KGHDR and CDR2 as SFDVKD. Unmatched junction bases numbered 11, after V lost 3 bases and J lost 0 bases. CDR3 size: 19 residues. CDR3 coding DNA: TGTGCCACCAGTGATGCCGGGACAGGGCAACGTCACTCCTACAATGAGCAGTTCTTC. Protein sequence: CATSDAGTGQRHSYNEQFF.

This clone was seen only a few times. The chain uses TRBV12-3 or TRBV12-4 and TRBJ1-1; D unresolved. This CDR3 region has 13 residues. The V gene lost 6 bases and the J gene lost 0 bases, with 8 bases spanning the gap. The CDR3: CASRATMNTEAFF. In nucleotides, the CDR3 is TGTGCCAGCAGGGCAACGATGAACACTGAAGCTTTCTTT.

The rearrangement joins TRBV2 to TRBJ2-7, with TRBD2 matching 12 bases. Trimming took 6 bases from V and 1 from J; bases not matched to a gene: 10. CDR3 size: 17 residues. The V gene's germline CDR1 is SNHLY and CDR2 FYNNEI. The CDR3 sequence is CASSRSRTSGASYEQYV. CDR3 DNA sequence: TGTGCCAGCAGCCGATCCAGGACTAGCGGGGCGTCCTACGAGCAGTACGTC.

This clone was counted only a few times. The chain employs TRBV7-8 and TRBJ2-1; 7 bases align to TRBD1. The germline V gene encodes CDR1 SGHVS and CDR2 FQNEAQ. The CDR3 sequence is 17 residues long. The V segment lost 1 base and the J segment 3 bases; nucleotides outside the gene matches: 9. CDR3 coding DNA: TGTGCCAGCAGCTTAGTTAGTCCTTGGACAGGCTACAATGAGCAGTTCTTC. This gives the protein CASSLVSPWTGYNEQFF.